Given below is one TCR beta chain in context. As yet, its antigen is unknown. V lost 5 bases, J lost 4 bases, and 8 bases stayed unmatched. Germline assignment: CDR1 SEHNR and CDR2 FQNEAQ (reference sequence). This CDR3 is 16 amino acids long. This specimen comes from a study of shared clonotypes between healthy human individuals. Findings and limits, study-wide: Donor clonotype sharing was expected to depend on sequencing depth.

Once extracted for a subset, genomic DNA was divided evenly among several immunoSEQ plates. Using ten immunoSEQ deep assay plates, investigators sequenced unsorted PBMC DNA. The data were produced by immunoSEQ multiplex PCR, yet TCRdb's version contains in-frame clones alone and is incomplete. The data hold about half a million clones, with roughly three quarters observed a single time. The TCR sequence derives from a middle-aged woman in good health. Some clones in this sample may be carry-over from other donors' samples. Sequencing input: PBMCs. The gene calls are TRBV7-9 and TRBJ2-1, with 10 bases matching TRBD1. CDR3 nucleotide sequence: TGTGCCAGCAGCCCCGGGACAGGGGCCCGGTACAATGAGCAGTTCTTC. It translates to CASSPGTGARYNEQFF.